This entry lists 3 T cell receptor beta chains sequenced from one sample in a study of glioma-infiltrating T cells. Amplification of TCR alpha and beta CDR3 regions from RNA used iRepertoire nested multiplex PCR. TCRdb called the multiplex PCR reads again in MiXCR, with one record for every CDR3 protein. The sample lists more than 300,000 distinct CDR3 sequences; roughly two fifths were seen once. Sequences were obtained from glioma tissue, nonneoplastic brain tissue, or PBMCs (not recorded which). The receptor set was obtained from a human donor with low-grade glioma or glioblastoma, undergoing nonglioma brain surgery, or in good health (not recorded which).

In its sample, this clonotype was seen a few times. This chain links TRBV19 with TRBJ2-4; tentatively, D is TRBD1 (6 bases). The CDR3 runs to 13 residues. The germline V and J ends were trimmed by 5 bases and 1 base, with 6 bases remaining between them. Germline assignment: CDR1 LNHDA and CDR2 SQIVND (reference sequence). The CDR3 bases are TGTGCCAGTAGTGACAGGGCCAAAAACATTCAGTACTTC. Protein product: CASSDRAKNIQYF. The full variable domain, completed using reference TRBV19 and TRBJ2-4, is DGGITQSPKYLFRKEGQNVTLSCEQNLNHDAMYWYRQDPGQGLRLIYYSQIVNDFQKGDIAEGYSVSREKKESFPLTVTSAQKNPTAFYLCASSDRAKNIQYFGAGTRLSVL.

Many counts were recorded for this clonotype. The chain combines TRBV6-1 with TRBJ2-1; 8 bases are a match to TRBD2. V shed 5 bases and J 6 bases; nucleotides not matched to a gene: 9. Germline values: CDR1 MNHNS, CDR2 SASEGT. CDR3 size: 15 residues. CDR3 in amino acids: CASSPSGSGTNEQFF. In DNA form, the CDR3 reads TGTGCCAGCAGTCCCAGCGGGAGCGGTACCAATGAGCAGTTCTTC.

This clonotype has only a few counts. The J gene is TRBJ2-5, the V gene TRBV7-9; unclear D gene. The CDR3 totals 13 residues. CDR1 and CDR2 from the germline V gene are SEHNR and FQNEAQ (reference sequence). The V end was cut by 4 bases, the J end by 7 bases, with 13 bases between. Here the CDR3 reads CASSSSDVVTQYF. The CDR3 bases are TGTGCCAGCAGCTCCTCGGACGTCGTGACCCAGTACTTC.